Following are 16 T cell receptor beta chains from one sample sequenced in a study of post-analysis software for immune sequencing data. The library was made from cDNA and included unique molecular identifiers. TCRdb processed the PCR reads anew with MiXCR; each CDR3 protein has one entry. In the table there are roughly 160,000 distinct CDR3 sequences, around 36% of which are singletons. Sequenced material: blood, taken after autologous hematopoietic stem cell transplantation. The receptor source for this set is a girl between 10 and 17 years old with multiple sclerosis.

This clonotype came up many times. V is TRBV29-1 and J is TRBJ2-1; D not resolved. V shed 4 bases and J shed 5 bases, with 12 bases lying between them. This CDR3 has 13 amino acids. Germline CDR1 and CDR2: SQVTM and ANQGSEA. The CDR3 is CSVAGLSHNEQFF. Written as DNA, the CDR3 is TGCAGCGTTGCCGGGTTAAGTCACAATGAGCAGTTCTTC.

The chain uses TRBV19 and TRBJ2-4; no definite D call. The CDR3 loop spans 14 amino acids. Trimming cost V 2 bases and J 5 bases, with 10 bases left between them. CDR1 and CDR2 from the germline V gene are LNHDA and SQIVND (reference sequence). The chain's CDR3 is CASSIRVNQNIQYF. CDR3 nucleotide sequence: TGTGCCAGTAGTATAAGGGTTAACCAAAACATTCAGTACTTC.

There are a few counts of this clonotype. CDR3 nucleotides: TGTGCCAGCAGTTACGGATGGACGGGGCCCTACGAGCAGTACTTC. Protein product: CASSYGWTGPYEQYF. The rearrangement joins TRBV6-5 to TRBJ2-7; possibly TRBD1 or TRBD2 for D (5 bases each). The CDR3 runs to 15 residues. Germline-derived CDR1 and CDR2 are MNHEY and SVGAGI. Trimming cost V 2 bases and J 2 bases, with 13 bases left between them.

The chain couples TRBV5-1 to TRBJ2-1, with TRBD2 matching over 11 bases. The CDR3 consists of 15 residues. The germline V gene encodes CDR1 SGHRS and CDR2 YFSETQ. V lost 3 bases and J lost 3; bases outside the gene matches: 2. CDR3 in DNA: TGCGCCAGCAGCTCCACTAGCGGGAGCTACAATGAGCAGTTCTTC. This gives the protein CASSSTSGSYNEQFF. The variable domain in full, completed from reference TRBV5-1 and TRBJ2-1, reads KAGVTQTPRYLIKTRGQQVTLSCSPISGHRSVSWYQQTPGQGLQFLFEYFSETQRNKGNFPGRFSGRQFSNSRSEMNVSTLELGDSALYLCASSSTSGSYNEQFFGPGTRLTVL.

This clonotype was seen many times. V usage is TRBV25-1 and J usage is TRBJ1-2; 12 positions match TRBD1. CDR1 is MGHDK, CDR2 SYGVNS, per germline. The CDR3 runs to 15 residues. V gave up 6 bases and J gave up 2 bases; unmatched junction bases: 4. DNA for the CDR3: TGTGCCAGCAGCAGGGGGACAGGGGGCAACTATGGCTACACCTTC. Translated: CASSRGTGGNYGYTF.

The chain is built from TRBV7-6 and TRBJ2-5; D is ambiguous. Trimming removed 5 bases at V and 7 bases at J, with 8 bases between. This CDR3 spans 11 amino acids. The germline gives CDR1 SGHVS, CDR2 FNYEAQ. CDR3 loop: CASSAMGTQYF. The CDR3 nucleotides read TGTGCCAGCAGCGCGATGGGGACCCAGTACTTC.

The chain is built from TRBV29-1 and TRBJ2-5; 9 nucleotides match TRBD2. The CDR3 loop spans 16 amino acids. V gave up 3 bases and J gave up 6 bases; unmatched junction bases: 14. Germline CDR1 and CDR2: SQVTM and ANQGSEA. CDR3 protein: CSVDGGAGGRGQTQYF. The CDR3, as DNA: TGCAGCGTTGATGGCGGGGCTGGCGGGAGGGGACAGACCCAGTACTTC.

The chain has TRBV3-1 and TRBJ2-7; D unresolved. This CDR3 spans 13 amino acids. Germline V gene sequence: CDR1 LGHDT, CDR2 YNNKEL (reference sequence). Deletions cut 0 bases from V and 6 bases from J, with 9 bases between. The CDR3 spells CASSQELVSEQYF. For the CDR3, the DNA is TGTGCCAGCAGCCAAGAGCTAGTGAGCGAGCAGTACTTC.

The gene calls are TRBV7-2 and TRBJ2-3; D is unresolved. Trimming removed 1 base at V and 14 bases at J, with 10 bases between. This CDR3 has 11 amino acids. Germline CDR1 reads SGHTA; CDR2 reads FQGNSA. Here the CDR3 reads CASSLVFSTYF. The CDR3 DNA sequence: TGTGCCAGCAGCTTAGTTTTTAGCACGTATTTT.

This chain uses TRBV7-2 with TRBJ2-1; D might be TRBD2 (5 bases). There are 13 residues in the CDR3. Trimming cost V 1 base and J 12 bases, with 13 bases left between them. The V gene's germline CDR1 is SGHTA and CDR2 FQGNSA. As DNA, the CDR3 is TGTGCCAGCAGCTTAGAGGTTTACGGGGTGCAGTTCTTC. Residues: CASSLEVYGVQFF.

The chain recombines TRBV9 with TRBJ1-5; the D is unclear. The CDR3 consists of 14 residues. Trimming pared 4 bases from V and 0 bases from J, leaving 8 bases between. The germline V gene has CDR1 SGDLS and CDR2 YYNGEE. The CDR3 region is CASSSGDSNQPQHF. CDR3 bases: TGTGCCAGCAGCTCCGGCGATAGCAATCAGCCCCAGCATTTT.

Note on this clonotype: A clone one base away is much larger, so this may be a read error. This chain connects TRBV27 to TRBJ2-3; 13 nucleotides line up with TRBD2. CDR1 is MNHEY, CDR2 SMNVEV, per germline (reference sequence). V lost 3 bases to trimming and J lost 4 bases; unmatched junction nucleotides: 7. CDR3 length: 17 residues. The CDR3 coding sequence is TGTGCCAGCAGTTTCCCGGGACTAGCGGGACGCGCAGATACGCAGTATTTT. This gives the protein CASSFPGLAGRADTQYF.

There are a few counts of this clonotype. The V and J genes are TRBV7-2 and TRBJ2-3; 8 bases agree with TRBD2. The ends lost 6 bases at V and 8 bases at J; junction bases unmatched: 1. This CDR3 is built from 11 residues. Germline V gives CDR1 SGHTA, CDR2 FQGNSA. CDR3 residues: CASRREATQYF. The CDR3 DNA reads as TGTGCCAGCAGGCGGGAGGCTACGCAGTATTTT.

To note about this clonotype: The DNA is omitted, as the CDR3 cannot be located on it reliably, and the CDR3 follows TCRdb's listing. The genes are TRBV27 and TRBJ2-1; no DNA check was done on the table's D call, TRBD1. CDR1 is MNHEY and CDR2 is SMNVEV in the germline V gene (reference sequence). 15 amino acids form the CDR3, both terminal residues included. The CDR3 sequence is CASSFLAGTSSEQFF.

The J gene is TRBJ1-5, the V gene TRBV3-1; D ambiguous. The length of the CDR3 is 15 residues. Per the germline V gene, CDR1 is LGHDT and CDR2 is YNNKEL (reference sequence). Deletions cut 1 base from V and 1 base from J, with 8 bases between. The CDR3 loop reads CASSQGQLSNQPQHF. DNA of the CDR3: TGTGCCAGCAGCCAAGGGCAGCTGAGCAATCAGCCCCAGCATTTT.

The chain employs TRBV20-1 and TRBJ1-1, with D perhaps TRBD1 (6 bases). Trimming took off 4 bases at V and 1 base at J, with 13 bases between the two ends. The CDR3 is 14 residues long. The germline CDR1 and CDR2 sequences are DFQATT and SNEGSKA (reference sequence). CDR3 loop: CSATGARGNTEAFF. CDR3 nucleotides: TGCAGTGCTACAGGGGCTAGGGGGAACACTGAAGCTTTCTTT.